One and the same sample provided the 25 T cell receptor beta chains below, sequenced in a study of cytomegalovirus exposure and HLA in healthy donors. This PCR relied on a set of 60 Vbeta primers and 13 Jbeta primers. This table comes from immunoSEQ multiplex PCR, and its TCRdb copy is limited to in-frame clones, with some not included. The sample includes about 110,000 clones, approximately 73% of them seen just once. What was sequenced was PBMCs. These receptors were collected from a man aged 30-40 years in good health and CMV-seronegative.

The V call is TRBV7-3, the J call TRBJ1-2; 7 nucleotides agree with TRBD1. The V gene end was trimmed by 4 bases and the J gene end by 2 bases; junction bases not matched to a gene: 25. Germline loops: CDR1 SGHTA, CDR2 FQGTGA. The CDR3 sequence is 21 residues long. CDR3 protein: CASSSLRQGRKWIPPNYGYTF. The CDR3 DNA follows: TGTGCCAGCAGCTCCCTGAGACAGGGTAGGAAGTGGATACCACCGAACTATGGCTACACCTTC.

CDR3 loop: CAWRLAGALDTQYF. Written as DNA, the CDR3 is TGTGCCTGGAGGCTAGCGGGAGCACTAGATACGCAGTATTTT. The V and J genes are TRBV30 and TRBJ2-3; 10 positions match TRBD2. After removal of 3 bases from V and 5 bases from J, the junction contained 5 bases not matched to a gene. This CDR3 region has 14 residues. CDR1 and CDR2 (germline): GTSNPN, SVGIG (reference sequence).

The V and J genes are TRBV6-6 and TRBJ2-5, with 13 bases aligning to TRBD2. CDR3 length equals 16 residues. J gave up 1 base and V 6 bases, and 5 bases lay outside the gene matches. The germline V gene has CDR1 MNHNY and CDR2 SVGAGI (reference sequence). The CDR3 coding sequence is TGTGCCAGCAGCCATACTAGCGGGAGGGGCCAAGAGACCCAGTACTTC. Amino acids: CASSHTSGRGQETQYF.

The chain carries TRBV6-1 and TRBJ2-3; TRBD2 matches at 13 bases. Looked up from germline, CDR1 is MNHNS and CDR2 is SASEGT. This CDR3 has 15 residues. Germline trimming cut 6 bases from V and 6 bases from J; bases unmatched to any gene: 6. CDR3 nucleotides: TGTGCCAGCAGATGGACTAGCGGGGGCTGGGATACGCAGTATTTT. Translated: CASRWTSGGWDTQYF.

This clone is a singleton in its sample. Written as DNA, the CDR3 is TGTGCCAGCAGTTACAGGTCTTGGCGGGGCAGGCAGTTCTTC. This codes for CASSYRSWRGRQFF. The gene calls are TRBV6-5 and TRBJ2-1; possibly TRBD2 for D (6 bases). Per the germline V gene, CDR1 is MNHEY and CDR2 is SVGAGI. The CDR3 totals 14 residues. Trimming shortened V by 2 bases and J by 12 bases, and 17 bases separated the two germline ends.

Only a few counts were recorded for this clone. The chain is built from TRBV6-6 and TRBJ2-3; 9 bases are a match to TRBD2. Germline CDR1 is MNHNY and CDR2 is SVGAGI (reference sequence). V lost 3 bases, J lost 5 bases, and 9 bases stayed unmatched. CDR3 size: 16 residues. The CDR3 DNA is TGTGCCAGCAGTTATGGACTAGCGCATCAAGGAGATACGCAGTATTTT. Residues: CASSYGLAHQGDTQYF.

This clone was counted a single time. V and J are TRBV6-6 and TRBJ2-5; 10 bases align to TRBD1. The trim removed 11 bases at V and 5 bases at J, leaving 11 bases unmatched. This CDR3 is 14 amino acids long. The V gene's germline CDR1 is MNHNY and CDR2 SVGAGI (reference sequence). The DNA of the CDR3 is TGTGCCGGGCACGCGACAGGGGGCGCGGAGACCCAGTACTTC. Translation gives CAGHATGGAETQYF.

This clone appeared a single time. The chain combines TRBV6-6 with TRBJ2-7; 7 bases map to TRBD1. CDR3 length equals 15 residues. Germline values: CDR1 MNHNY, CDR2 SVGAGI (reference sequence). Trimming cost V 7 bases and J 2 bases; bases outside gene matches: 11. The CDR3 here is CASTPQGDRPYEQYF. The CDR3 DNA reads as TGTGCCAGCACTCCCCAGGGGGACAGACCCTACGAGCAGTACTTC.

This clone has a handful of counts. This chain joins TRBV5-1 and TRBJ1-4; possibly TRBD1 for D (6 bases). The CDR3 contains 14 residues. The germline V gene has CDR1 SGHRS and CDR2 YFSETQ. V was cut by 4 bases and J by 6 bases, with 13 bases left in between. In DNA, the CDR3 is TGCGCCAGCAGCCAAGGGGGGGTAGATGAAAAACTGTTTTTT. Residues: CASSQGGVDEKLFF.

In this sample, this clone turned up a few times. The chain carries TRBV19 and TRBJ2-5; 8 bases align to TRBD2. Per the germline V gene, CDR1 is LNHDA and CDR2 is SQIVND (reference sequence). Germline trimming cut 3 bases from V and 5 bases from J; bases unmatched to any gene: 2. The CDR3 is made up of 13 amino acids. CDR3: CASSMSGSETQYF. CDR3 nucleotides: TGTGCCAGTAGTATGAGCGGGAGCGAGACCCAGTACTTC.

This clone was found a few times. The chain carries TRBV11-3 and TRBJ2-3; the D gene is possibly TRBD1 (7 bases). Per germline, CDR1 SGHNT and CDR2 YENEEA. The CDR3 contains 13 residues. The V and J ends lost 8 bases and 2 bases respectively, with 11 bases between them. The CDR3 nucleotides read TGTGCCAGCGCAGGGGGGCACACAGATACGCAGTATTTT. It specifies CASAGGHTDTQYF.

This clone was seen only a few times. This chain joins TRBV6-5 and TRBJ2-1, with TRBD2 matching over 13 bases. The CDR3 contains 15 residues. Germline CDR1 reads MNHEY; CDR2 reads SVGAGI. After removal of 6 bases from V and 5 bases from J, the junction contained 4 bases not matched to a gene. CDR3 region: CASSLLAGGHNEQFF. The CDR3 DNA reads TGTGCCAGCAGCCTACTAGCGGGGGGGCACAATGAGCAGTTCTTC.

The CDR3 nucleotides read TGTGCCAGCAGTTATACTAGCGGAAGCTCCTACAATGAGCAGTTCTTC. It yields the protein CASSYTSGSSYNEQFF. The genes are TRBV28 and TRBJ2-1; 8 bases are a match to TRBD2. The CDR3 is made up of 16 amino acids. Trimming removed 4 bases from V and 0 bases from J; junction bases left unmatched: 5. Germline-derived CDR1 and CDR2 are MDHEN and SYDVKM.

V usage is TRBV7-9 and J usage is TRBJ2-7; 9 nucleotides line up with TRBD1. Germline V gene sequence: CDR1 SEHNR, CDR2 FQNEAQ (reference sequence). Trimming cost V 4 bases and J 7 bases; bases outside gene matches: 11. This CDR3 has 15 residues. The CDR3 sequence: CASSSIRDRVLEQYF. DNA for the CDR3: TGTGCCAGCAGCTCCATACGGGACAGGGTATTAGAGCAGTACTTC. Variable domain in full (rest from reference TRBV7-9 and TRBJ2-7): DTGVSQNPRHKITKRGQNVTFRCDPISEHNRLYWYRQTLGQGPEFLTYFQNEAQLEKSRLLSDRFSAERPKGSFSTLEIQRTEQGDSAMYLCASSSIRDRVLEQYFGPGTRLTVT.

A remark on this clone: Being one base from a much bigger clone, this may be a read error. The same CDR3 arises from other DNA sequences in this sample as well. The chain recombines TRBV19 with TRBJ1-5; TRBD1 aligns across 7 bases. Germline loops: CDR1 LNHDA, CDR2 SQIVND (reference sequence). The CDR3 covers 14 residues. The junction had 6 bases not matched to a gene; V was cut back by 6 bases and J by 4 bases. Here the CDR3 reads CASSPGQKNQPQHF. In DNA, the CDR3 is TGTGCCAGTAGCCCGGGACAGAAAAATCAGCCCCAGCATTTT.

The chain uses TRBV7-2 and TRBJ2-5; 10 bases are a match to TRBD1. Germline loops: CDR1 SGHTA, CDR2 FQGNSA. J gave up 5 bases and V 5 bases, and 5 bases lay outside the gene matches. The CDR3 contains 14 residues. This CDR3 reads CASSQDRGPETQYF. The CDR3 DNA reads TGTGCCAGCAGCCAAGACAGGGGGCCTGAGACCCAGTACTTC.

In DNA, the CDR3 is TGTGCCAGTTTAGGGGACAGCTCCTACAATGAGCAGTTCTTC. Translation gives CASLGDSSYNEQFF. The chain has TRBV28 and TRBJ2-1; 7 bases are shared with TRBD1. Germline V gives CDR1 MDHEN, CDR2 SYDVKM. Trimming removed 9 bases from V and 0 bases from J; junction bases left unmatched: 5. CDR3 length: 14 residues.

The chain is built from TRBV5-1 and TRBJ1-1; D possibly corresponds to TRBD1 (5 bases). V gave up 4 bases and J gave up 0 bases, with 16 bases separating them. CDR1 and CDR2 (germline): SGHRS, YFSETQ. CDR3 length equals 16 residues. CDR3 region: CASSPGGGPMNTEAFF. The CDR3 region has the DNA TGCGCCAGCAGCCCTGGGGGGGGACCCATGAACACTGAAGCTTTCTTT. Using reference TRBV5-1 and TRBJ1-1 for the parts outside the CDR3, the full variable domain is KAGVTQTPRYLIKTRGQQVTLSCSPISGHRSVSWYQQTPGQGLQFLFEYFSETQRNKGNFPGRFSGRQFSNSRSEMNVSTLELGDSALYLCASSPGGGPMNTEAFFGQGTRLTVV.

J is TRBJ2-2 and V is TRBV19; 8 nucleotides agree with TRBD1. The germline V gene has CDR1 LNHDA and CDR2 SQIVND (reference sequence). The junction had 7 bases not matched to a gene; V was cut back by 9 bases and J by 1 base. This CDR3 spans 15 amino acids. The CDR3 DNA reads TGTGCCAGCCGCCTCGGACAGGGGAACACCGGGGAGCTGTTTTTT. Its protein product is CASRLGQGNTGELFF.

This sequence joins TRBV5-1 and TRBJ2-1, with 8 bases fitting TRBD2. Per the germline V gene, CDR1 is SGHRS and CDR2 is YFSETQ. Trimming removed 5 bases from V and 5 bases from J; junction bases left unmatched: 9. The CDR3 totals 15 residues. CDR3: CASSRRLARDNEQFF. Here the CDR3 DNA reads TGCGCCAGCAGTCGGAGACTAGCGAGAGACAATGAGCAGTTCTTC.

The chain uses TRBV19 and TRBJ1-5; TRBD1 agrees at 10 bases. The CDR3 is made up of 14 amino acids. Germline CDR1 reads LNHDA; CDR2 reads SQIVND (reference sequence). Trimming removed 1 base from V and 6 bases from J; junction bases left unmatched: 0. The CDR3 sequence: CASSIGTGGQPQHF. The CDR3, as DNA: TGTGCCAGTAGTATAGGGACAGGGGGTCAGCCCCAGCATTTT. The full variable domain, completed using reference TRBV19 and TRBJ1-5, is DGGITQSPKYLFRKEGQNVTLSCEQNLNHDAMYWYRQDPGQGLRLIYYSQIVNDFQKGDIAEGYSVSREKKESFPLTVTSAQKNPTAFYLCASSIGTGGQPQHFGDGTRLSIL.

On this clone itself: Other DNA sequences within the sample encode an identical CDR3. The gene calls are TRBV5-1 and TRBJ1-2; D is uncertain. With 4 bases removed from V and 8 bases from J, the gap between germline ends came to 15 bases. The CDR3 contains 13 residues. Per germline, CDR1 SGHRS and CDR2 YFSETQ. This chain's CDR3 is CASSLDASRGYTF. CDR3 bases: TGCGCCAGCAGCCTGGACGCCTCGAGGGGCTACACCTTC. Drawing the rest from reference TRBV5-1 and TRBJ1-2, the complete variable domain is KAGVTQTPRYLIKTRGQQVTLSCSPISGHRSVSWYQQTPGQGLQFLFEYFSETQRNKGNFPGRFSGRQFSNSRSEMNVSTLELGDSALYLCASSLDASRGYTFGSGTRLTVV.

This clone was seen once. V gene TRBV7-2 combines with J gene TRBJ2-5; 7 bases match TRBD2. The CDR3 contains 12 residues. Germline CDR1 SGHTA, CDR2 FQGNSA. Germline trimming cut 4 bases from V and 9 bases from J; bases unmatched to any gene: 5. This CDR3 is CASSSLGGAQYF. The CDR3 DNA is TGTGCCAGCAGCTCCCTGGGGGGGGCCCAGTACTTC.

The chain is built from TRBV28 and TRBJ1-1; D perhaps matches TRBD1 (5 bases). The CDR3 has 14 residues. CDR1 MDHEN and CDR2 SYDVKM come from the germline V gene. V was clipped by 4 bases and J by 6 bases, with 15 bases between them. As DNA, the CDR3 is TGTGCCAGCAGTTCCTCAGGGAATGTGGCTGAAGCTTTCTTT. This translates into CASSSSGNVAEAFF.

The chain has TRBV29-1 and TRBJ1-1; TRBD1 matches at 10 bases. With V trimmed by 6 bases and J by 3 bases, 4 bases remained unmatched. This CDR3 is built from 13 residues. CDR1 and CDR2 from the germline V gene are SQVTM and ANQGSEA. The chain's CDR3 is CSVDRGGDTEAFF. DNA for the CDR3: TGCAGCGTGGACAGGGGGGGGGACACTGAAGCTTTCTTT.